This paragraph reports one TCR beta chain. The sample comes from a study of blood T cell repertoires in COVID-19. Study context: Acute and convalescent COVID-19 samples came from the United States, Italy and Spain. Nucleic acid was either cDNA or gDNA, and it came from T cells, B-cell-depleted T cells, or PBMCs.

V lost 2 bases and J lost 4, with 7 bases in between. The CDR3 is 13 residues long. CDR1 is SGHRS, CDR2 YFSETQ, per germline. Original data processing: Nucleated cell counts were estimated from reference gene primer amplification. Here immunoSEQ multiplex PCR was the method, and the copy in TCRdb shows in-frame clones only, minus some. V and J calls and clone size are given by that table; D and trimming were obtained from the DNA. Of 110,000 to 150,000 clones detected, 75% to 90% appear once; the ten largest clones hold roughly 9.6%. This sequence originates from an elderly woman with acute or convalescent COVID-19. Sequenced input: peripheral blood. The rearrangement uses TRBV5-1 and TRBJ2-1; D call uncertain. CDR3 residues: CASSFGPYNEQFF. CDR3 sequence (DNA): TGCGCCAGCAGCTTTGGGCCATACAATGAGCAGTTCTTC.